A selection of T cell receptor beta chains follows, all from one sample in a study of blood T cell repertoires in COVID-19. Clones were sequenced by immunoSEQ multiplex PCR, and TCRdb holds only the in-frame ones, with some missing. The table records fewer than 200,000 clones, about four fifths of them present only once. Sequenced: peripheral blood. The receptors come from a woman older than 75 with acute or convalescent COVID-19. Each CDR3 is given with its conserved first and last residue. A D gene is named only where the DNA matches it firmly. Expanded clones are given a class, and other clones once, few, many or no size at all.

CDR3	DNA	size	V	J	D
CASSVGEGGQPQHF	TGTGCCAGCAGTGTAGGTGAAGGGGGACAGCCCCAGCATTTT	-	TRBV2	TRBJ1-5	-
CASSTTGSYNSPLHF	TGTGCCAGTAGTACCACGGGCTCCTATAATTCACCCCTCCACTTT	-	TRBV19	TRBJ1-6	-
CASSGRAGNEKLFF	TGTGCCAGTTCAGGCAGGGCTGGTAATGAAAAACTGTTTTTT	-	TRBV19	TRBJ1-4	-
CASSGQGEYYGYTF	TGTGCCAGTAGCGGACAGGGGGAATACTATGGCTACACCTTC	-	TRBV19	TRBJ1-2	TRBD1
CSERVFTDTQYF	TGCAGCGAGCGGGTTTTCACAGATACGCAGTATTTT	-	TRBV29-1	TRBJ2-3	-
CASSATGTTEAFF	TGTGCCAGCAGCGCGACAGGGACCACTGAAGCTTTCTTT	-	TRBV6-5	TRBJ1-1	TRBD1
CASSFRDTGELFF	TGCGCCAGCAGCTTCAGGGACACCGGGGAGCTGTTTTTT	few	TRBV5-1	TRBJ2-2	-
CASSYLAAGVLHEQYF	TGTGCCAGCAGTTACCTAGCGGCGGGAGTATTGCACGAGCAGTACTTC	-	TRBV6-5	TRBJ2-7	TRBD2
CASSKDRVDRVVDTQYF	TGTGCCAGCAGCAAAGATAGAGTGGACAGGGTGGTTGATACGCAGTATTTT	-	TRBV21-1	TRBJ2-3	-
CAWSRQGEAFF	TGTGCCTGGAGCCGACAGGGTGAAGCTTTCTTT	-	TRBV30	TRBJ1-1	TRBD1
CSVARGYNSPLHF	TGCAGCGTTGCCAGGGGCTATAATTCACCCCTCCACTTT	-	TRBV29-1	TRBJ1-6	-
CASSGHGTATEAFF	TGTGCCAGCAGCGGCCACGGGACAGCCACTGAAGCTTTCTTT	-	TRBV6-5	TRBJ1-1	TRBD1
CASRNSGTETQYF	TGTGCCAGTAGAAATAGCGGGACCGAGACCCAGTACTTC	-	TRBV19	TRBJ2-5	TRBD2
CASSYEEVTEQYF	TGTGCCAGCAGTTACGAGGAGGTGACCGAGCAGTACTTC	few	TRBV6-2/TRBV6-3	TRBJ2-7	-
CASSLRNRAAGANVLTF	TGTGCCAGCAGTTTAAGGAACAGGGCGGCTGGGGCCAACGTCCTGACTTTC	-	TRBV28	TRBJ2-6	-
CASSPGAGEGSYNEQFF	TGTGCCAGTAGCCCGGGAGCGGGAGAGGGATCCTACAATGAGCAGTTCTTC	-	TRBV19	TRBJ2-1	TRBD2
CASSFLVGQGLIF	TGTGCCAGCAGTTTCCTCGTCGGACAGGGATTAATATTT	-	TRBV28	TRBJ1-1	TRBD1
CAISEVGQGGSPLHF	TGTGCCATCAGTGAGGTGGGACAGGGAGGATCACCCCTCCACTTT	-	TRBV10-3	TRBJ1-6	TRBD1
CASSPGTNSRTDTQYF	TGTGCCAGCAGCCCCGGGACAAACTCCCGCACAGATACGCAGTATTTT	few	TRBV11-3	TRBJ2-3	-
CASSLESSYNSPLHF	TGTGCCAGCAGCCTCGAGTCCTCCTATAATTCACCCCTCCACTTT	once	TRBV7-2	TRBJ1-6	-
CASSTLPGSLSDTQYF	TGTGCCAGCAGCACCTTACCCGGGTCCCTCTCAGATACGCAGTATTTT	-	TRBV27	TRBJ2-3	-
CASGTGLLYEQYF	TGTGCCAGCGGGACAGGACTCCTCTACGAGCAGTACTTC	-	TRBV19	TRBJ2-7	TRBD1
CSVEVTGEPYGYTF	TGCAGCGTTGAGGTTACAGGGGAACCCTATGGCTACACCTTC	-	TRBV29-1	TRBJ1-2	TRBD1
CASSPNSNPGYGYTF	TGTGCCAGCAGCCCCAACTCTAACCCGGGTTATGGCTACACCTTC	-	TRBV9	TRBJ1-2	-
CASSQGENTIYF	TGTGCCAGCAGCCAAGGAGAAAACACCATATATTTT	-	TRBV4-2	TRBJ1-3	-
CASSTTDRGPGGQYF	TGTGCCAGCAGCACAACGGACAGGGGGCCCGGAGGGCAGTACTTC	-	TRBV9	TRBJ2-7	TRBD1
CASSQDLTVGNTIYF	TGCGCCAGCAGCCAAGATCTCACAGTAGGAAACACCATATATTTT	few	TRBV4-3	TRBJ1-3	-
CASSRDGTNTYEQYF	TGCGCCAGCAGCCGCGACGGGACAAATACCTACGAGCAGTACTTC	-	TRBV4-1	TRBJ2-7	-
CASSEGGLSGNTIYF	TGTGCCAGCAGTGAGGGAGGCCTCTCTGGAAACACCATATATTTT	few	TRBV2	TRBJ1-3	-
CASSPRGSSYNEQFF	TGTGCCAGCAGCCCGCGGGGGAGTTCCTACAATGAGCAGTTCTTC	-	TRBV14	TRBJ2-1	TRBD2
CASSLVVETEAFF	TGTGCCAGCAGTTTAGTGGTAGAGACTGAAGCTTTCTTT	-	TRBV12-3/TRBV12-4	TRBJ1-1	-
CASSSQGGLGYTF	TGTGCCAGCAGTTCACAGGGGGGCCTCGGCTACACCTTC	-	TRBV27	TRBJ1-2	TRBD1
CASRNAGTGNQPQHF	TGTGCCAGTAGAAATGCCGGGACAGGGAATCAGCCCCAGCATTTT	-	TRBV19	TRBJ1-5	TRBD1
CASKGPRVTGELFF	TGTGCCAGTAAAGGCCCGAGGGTAACCGGGGAGCTGTTTTTT	-	TRBV19	TRBJ2-2	-
CASSSATGSDYYEQYF	TGTGCCAGCAGCTCCGCGACAGGGTCGGACTACTACGAGCAGTACTTC	-	TRBV7-2	TRBJ2-7	-
CASSNPGTEYEQYF	TGCGCCAGCAGTAACCCAGGGACAGAGTACGAGCAGTACTTC	few	TRBV10-2	TRBJ2-7	TRBD1
CAWASGFAYEQYF	TGTGCCTGGGCTAGCGGGTTTGCCTACGAGCAGTACTTC	-	TRBV30	TRBJ2-7	TRBD2
CASSFLGGRYEQYF	TGTGCCAGCAGTTTCCTCGGCGGGAGATACGAGCAGTACTTC	-	TRBV27	TRBJ2-7	TRBD2
CASSGQSGSLYEQYF	TGTGCCAGTAGTGGACAAAGCGGGAGTCTCTACGAGCAGTACTTC	-	TRBV19	TRBJ2-7	TRBD2
CASSVETEYEQYF	TGTGCCAGCAGTGTTGAGACAGAGTACGAGCAGTACTTC	-	TRBV2	TRBJ2-7	-
CASSWMDSTEAFF	TGTGCCAGCAGCTGGATGGACAGCACTGAAGCTTTCTTT	-	TRBV9	TRBJ1-1	-
CASSLGGIAGAFSYEQYF	TGTGCCAGCAGCTTAGGCGGTATAGCGGGGGCCTTCTCCTACGAGCAGTACTTC	-	TRBV11-2	TRBJ2-7	TRBD2
CASSSTGVPISGEQYF	TGTGCCAGCAGCTCGACAGGGGTCCCTATTAGTGGAGAGCAGTACTTC	-	TRBV7-2	TRBJ2-7	TRBD1
CASSFASGGQETQYF	TGTGCCAGCAGTTTCGCTAGCGGGGGCCAAGAGACCCAGTACTTC	-	TRBV28	TRBJ2-5	TRBD2
CASSLAPGGTETQYF	TGCGCCAGCAGCTTGGCCCCAGGGGGCACAGAGACCCAGTACTTC	few	TRBV5-1	TRBJ2-5	TRBD1
CASRLGTSIGDTQYF	TGTGCCAGCAGACTCGGGACTAGCATAGGGGATACGCAGTATTTT	-	TRBV3-1/TRBV3-2	TRBJ2-3	TRBD2
CASSLAASGSTDTQYF	TGCGCCAGCAGCTTGGCCGCTAGCGGAAGCACAGATACGCAGTATTTT	-	TRBV5-1	TRBJ2-3	TRBD2
CASSPGTGAGNTIYF	TGTGCCAGCTCACCAGGGACAGGGGCTGGAAACACCATATATTTT	-	TRBV18	TRBJ1-3	TRBD1
CASSGPDRAYEQYF	TGTGCCAGCAGTGGTCCGGACAGGGCCTACGAGCAGTACTTC	-	TRBV2	TRBJ2-7	TRBD1
CASSFDSGGYTF	TGTGCCAGCAGCTTCGACAGTGGGGGCTACACCTTC	-	TRBV7-9	TRBJ1-2	-
CASSGNPGRPYNEQFF	TGTGCCAGCAGTGGAAACCCGGGTCGGCCGTACAATGAGCAGTTCTTC	-	TRBV25-1	TRBJ2-1	-
CASKLAGGDEQFF	TGTGCCAGCAAGCTAGCGGGAGGCGATGAGCAGTTCTTC	-	TRBV6-5	TRBJ2-1	TRBD2
CASSTSGSQDEQFF	TGTGCCAGTAGTACTAGCGGGAGTCAAGATGAGCAGTTCTTC	-	TRBV19	TRBJ2-1	TRBD2
CASSTDRGIGYTF	TGTGCCAGCAGCACCGACAGGGGGATTGGCTACACCTTC	-	TRBV12-3/TRBV12-4	TRBJ1-2	TRBD1